The present TCR beta chain was sequenced within a study of identical twins. The study's findings and limits: Models came in too low on out-of-frame TCR alpha sharing in monozygotic twins.

V lost 2 bases, J lost 10 bases, and 0 bases stayed unmatched. This CDR3 is 12 amino acids long. The germline V gene has CDR1 MNHEY and CDR2 SMNVEV (reference sequence). In regard to this clonotype: Its antigen is unidentified.

Addition of a universal primer site occurred through template switching, and cDNA carried unique molecular identifiers. TCRdb processed the 5' RACE reads anew with MiXCR; each CDR3 protein has one entry. This sample has about 240,000 distinct CDR3 sequences, with 6% to 8.5% found just once. The data were also submitted as part of a second study, on yellow fever vaccine responses in identical twins.

The chain has TRBV27 and TRBJ2-1; 9 nucleotides align to TRBD2. This clonotype was sampled from a woman between 18 and 29 years old in good health. What was sequenced was CD8+ T cells sorted from blood. Written as DNA, the CDR3 is TGTGCCAGCAGTTTAACTAGCGGGGAGCAGTTCTTC. The encoded protein is CASSLTSGEQFF.